This is a list of T cell receptor beta chains from one sample in a study of patients and donors after allogeneic stem cell transplantation. TCRdb processed the RT-PCR reads anew with MiXCR; each CDR3 protein has one entry. The table has some 90,000 distinct CDR3 sequences, under 50% seen once. The sequencing input was blood, either unsorted or a sorted T cell fraction (not recorded which). Every receptor here comes from a human donor who was either an allogeneic HSCT recipient or a stem cell or donor lymphocyte infusion donor (not recorded which). It is not recorded whose cells these are; they may come from a transplant donor. The CDR3 runs from the conserved cysteine through the conserved F or W. The D gene is left open where the match is weak. Clone size is stated in some rows and not others, as once, few, many or a class when expanded.

v_call	d_call	clone_size	j_call	cdr3_nt	cdr3_aa
TRBV5-1	TRBD2	-	TRBJ2-1	TGCGCCAGCAGCTCCGGCTCGGCGGGAGGGTCAGGTGAGCAGTTCTTC	CASSSGSAGGSGEQFF
TRBV5-1	-	-	TRBJ1-5	TGCGCCAGCAGCCCCGGACAGTATAGCAATCAGCCCCAGCATTTT	CASSPGQYSNQPQHF
TRBV28	-	few	TRBJ1-2	TGTGCCAGGGCTAAAAGCGTGGGACCGCGGGAGGGAGGCTACACCTTC	CARAKSVGPREGGYTF
TRBV12-3/TRBV12-4	-	-	TRBJ1-4	TGTGCCAGCAAATTAGACCGCCTCAGGTCAACTAATGAAAAACTGTTTTTT	CASKLDRLRSTNEKLFF
TRBV21-1	-	-	TRBJ1-2	TGTGCCAGCAGCAAAGAGGAAGTGGGACAGGGTGACTATGGCTACACCTTC	CASSKEEVGQGDYGYTF
TRBV5-1	-	few	TRBJ1-1	TGCGCCAGCAGAGGAGGGATCCCTGATACTGAAGCTTTCTTT	CASRGGIPDTEAFF
TRBV6-5	-	-	TRBJ2-7	TGTGCCAGCAGTTCGGGCGGACCTACGGAGCAGTACTTC	CASSSGGPTEQYF
TRBV25-1	-	few	TRBJ1-1	TGTGCCAGCAGTGAAGGGGTAGGAGCTTTCTTT	CASSEGVGAFF
TRBV4-1	-	-	TRBJ1-1	TGCGCCAGCAGCCAAGATCTTTTGAGGGGTTCGGTCGCTGAAGCTTTCTTT	CASSQDLLRGSVAEAFF
TRBV7-2	-	-	TRBJ1-4	TGTGCCAGCAGCCCCCCGGGGGTAAATGAAAAACTGTTTTTT	CASSPPGVNEKLFF
TRBV10-2	-	-	TRBJ1-1	TGCGCCAGCAAAGGGACACCCAACACTGAAGCTTTCTTT	CASKGTPNTEAFF
TRBV3-1	-	-	TRBJ1-2	TGTGCCGGCAGCCAAGGCAACGGGAACTATGGCTACACCTTC	CAGSQGNGNYGYTF
TRBV6-5	-	once	TRBJ1-1	TGTGCCAGCAGGTATGGGGTAAGGGCTGAAGCTTTCTTT	CASRYGVRAEAFF
TRBV5-1	-	once	TRBJ2-3	TGCGCCAGCAGCTTGAGGGGCCGCACAGATACGCAGTATTTT	CASSLRGRTDTQYF
TRBV4-1	-	few	TRBJ1-2	TGCGCCAGCAGCCAAGGATGGGACACCAACTATGGCTACACCTTC	CASSQGWDTNYGYTF
TRBV6-6	-	-	TRBJ2-7	TGTGCCAGCAAGGGCCGCTCCTACGAGCAGTACTTC	CASKGRSYEQYF
TRBV4-3	-	-	TRBJ1-3	TGCGCCAGCAGCCAAGAAGGAGGAAACACCATATATTTT	CASSQEGGNTIYF
TRBV7-9	TRBD2	-	TRBJ2-3	TGTGCCAGCAGACTACTAGCGGGAGCCCCAACAGATACGCAGTATTTT	CASRLLAGAPTDTQYF
TRBV13	-	-	TRBJ1-6	TGTGCCAGCAGCTTAAAGAGCTCCTATAATTCACCCCTCCACTTT	CASSLKSSYNSPLHF
TRBV29-1	-	-	TRBJ1-3	TGCAGCGTTGAAGATCCTTCACTGGGAAACACCATATATTTT	CSVEDPSLGNTIYF
TRBV20-1	-	once	TRBJ1-3	TGCAGTGCTCCTACAGCTCGGGGAAACACCATATATTTT	CSAPTARGNTIYF
TRBV5-6	-	-	TRBJ1-1	TGTGCCAGCAGCTTGGGAGCAGGGAGCACTGAAGCTTTCTTT	CASSLGAGSTEAFF
TRBV29-1	-	few	TRBJ1-1	TGCAGCTTTCGACCCCCCAAAACGAACACTGAAGCTTTCTTT	CSFRPPKTNTEAFF
TRBV5-1	TRBD1	-	TRBJ1-1	TGCGCCAGCAGCTCCTCTCCGGGACAGGGGGCTGAAGCTTTCTTT	CASSSSPGQGAEAFF
TRBV4-1	-	-	TRBJ1-4	TGCGCCAGCAGCCAGGGTAGGGCGACTAATGAAAAACTGTTTTTT	CASSQGRATNEKLFF
TRBV4-3	-	-	TRBJ1-3	TGCGCCAGCAGCCAAGAAGGACGGGGCGGTGGAAACACCATATATTTT	CASSQEGRGGGNTIYF
TRBV28	-	-	TRBJ2-7	TGTGCCAGCAGTTTCCGTACTACTATGGGCTCCTACGAGCAGTACTTC	CASSFRTTMGSYEQYF